This TCR beta chain appears in the sequencing data of a study of sequential checkpoint blockade in melanoma (dated by TCRdb to the late 2010s). Context from the whole study: Patients were assigned by 1:1 randomization to either first-line nivolumab followed by ipilimumab (arm A) or ipilimumab followed by nivolumab (arm B). Both trial sequences were followed by maintenance nivolumab. What the authors observed across the whole study: The response-prediction model combining TCR metrics and mutation burden needs validation in larger, independent patient cohorts.

V is trimmed back by 5 bases and J by 6 bases, and the junction contains 8 bases that no gene match accounts for. The CDR3 starts with the cysteine, ends with the phenylalanine, and has 15 residues. Just CDR3 DNA is preserved here, 45 bases in frame from base 1. Sequences LNHNV (CDR1) and YYDKDF (CDR2) are obtained from the germline V gene (reference sequence). The treatment or condition label on this specimen signifies: randomized to nivolumab then ipilimumab (arm A) or the reverse (arm B). No trial patient had received prior DNA-damaging chemotherapy. On a FACS Aria II flow cytometer, live CD3+CD8+ cells that were negative for CD19 and CD56 were sorted from thawed PBMCs. Samples came from patients with melanoma in CheckMate 064, a randomized, open-label phase II trial of sequential checkpoint blockade. Peripheral blood mononuclear cells were collected by leukapheresis, purified using Ficoll-Paque, and frozen in human serum containing roughly 10% DMSO. Right after sorting, the blood CD3+CD8+ cells were verified to be >95% pure, and DNA extraction followed.

TCRbeta CDR3 regions were immunosequenced from genomic DNA with the immunoSEQ Assay. Genomic DNA was amplified by bias-controlled multiplex PCR before high-throughput sequencing. The authors processed their data as follows. To quantify the absolute abundance of each unique TCRbeta CDR3 region, the sequences were collapsed and filtered. Clonality, defined as 1 minus Pielou's evenness, was calculated using productive rearrangements only. A previously published method was used to identify clones with significantly greater frequencies in on-treatment samples than in baseline samples. TCRdb provides this immuneACCESS table in a form limited to in-frame rearrangements. Some clones are lacking; in checked studies, under half of them reflect an unresolved V gene, and why the rest are absent is not known. V, J and clone size reflect that table, while D and trimming were determined from the DNA. The sample records roughly 15,000 clones, about 78% of which are singletons. The leading ten clones occupy 30% to 35% of the sample.

Concerning this clone itself: Its target antigen remains unknown. The sample holds no much larger clone one base away, and base qualities are not on file.

Sample: CD8+ T cells sorted from blood (inferred from file names), taken from a patient given nivolumab and ipilimumab in sequence. This sequence originates from a human donor with melanoma. Recombination joined TRBV15 with TRBJ2-1; 9 junctional bases match TRBD1. The CDR3 loop reads CATSAGTGSFNEQFF. The nucleotides read TGTGCCACCAGCGCCGGGACAGGGTCTTTCAATGAGCAGTTCTTC.